This TCR beta chain was profiled in a study of regulatory T cells in long-lasting Graves disease. The study's findings and limits: TRBV28 was favored in persistent disease, as were TRBJ1-2 and TRBJ2-5.

Regarding time point: newly diagnosed GD, antithyroid drugs for less than 3 months. Preparation of the TCR library used RNA extracted from PBMCs. There are many counts of this clonotype. As yet, its antigen is unknown. The CDR3 spans 16 residues. Germline V gene lookup returns CDR1 SGHTS and CDR2 YDEGEE. The ends lost 4 bases at V and 1 base at J; junction bases unmatched: 4. Combining iRepertoire HTBI primers with Arm-PCR of CDR3 regions, the authors built TCR beta libraries. TCRdb processed the multiplex PCR reads anew with MiXCR; each CDR3 protein has one entry. The sample shows about 440,000 distinct CDR3 sequences, more than 12% of them seen only once. These records were also assigned to another study, of T cells in Graves' hyperthyroidism and ophthalmopathy.

The sequence was obtained from a woman aged 30 to 39 with Graves disease. This chain uses TRBV5-8 with TRBJ2-5; 13 nucleotides line up with TRBD2. The sequenced sample was peripheral blood mononuclear cells (PBMCs), obtained at new diagnosis, from a patient treated with antithyroid drugs. This CDR3 reads CASSPGTSGIQETQYF. In nucleotides, the CDR3 is TGTGCCAGCAGCCCCGGGACTAGCGGGATCCAAGAGACCCAGTACTTC.